This T cell receptor beta chain was sequenced in a study of resident and recirculating memory T cells in vitiligo listed by TCRdb under 2018. Some background on the complete study: For TCR beta sequencing, each of a few stable vitiligo patients provided PBMCs along with epidermis taken by shave biopsy from two lesional and two nonlesional sites. Without any cell sorting, samples were homogenized immediately before genomic DNA was extracted using the Qiagen DNeasy Blood & Tissue Kit. The human TCR beta sequencing was designed to test whether specific clones found in lesional vitiligo skin differed from the clones found in nonlesional skin and in blood.

The immunoSEQ hsTCRB kit was used to amplify TCR beta chains from genomic DNA. TCR beta libraries were sequenced on an Illumina MiSeq instrument by the immunoSEQ service. In the authors' own workflow: The immunoSEQ Analyzer was used to analyze the repertoire data. The table was pulled from immuneACCESS by TCRdb, which kept in-frame rearrangements only. Such tables lose some clones; where checked, under half of the loss comes from unresolved V genes, and the rest has no known cause. D and trimming were read from the DNA, whereas the V and J calls and clone size are those reported in that table. Present in this sample are 75,000 to 85,000 clones, around 92% of which were seen just once. About 4.8% of the sample is in the top ten clones. Results the study describes overall, beyond this receptor: By overlap and correlation analysis, no significant repertoire overlap was shown between biopsies, even within a single patient, except for each lesion compared with itself. Mechanistic studies in the future are needed to assess how much the detected T cell clones and the human Trm pools versus Tcm pools each contribute. TCR sequences were not shared across biopsy sites or across patients, which suggests that different T cell clones infiltrate different lesions, a pattern described as private specificity. Clonality was not the same from one vitiligo lesion to another, and no unique dominant TCR clone turned up.

Vitiligo was considered stable when no change in lesions had been observed over the previous 6 months. For classification as stable, the absence of confetti depigmentation, a clinical sign of active vitiligo, was additionally required. Anyone who had been treated within the previous three months was excluded from the study. PBMCs were isolated from heparinized blood by Ficoll density gradient centrifugation and were subsequently flash-frozen. The germline V gene yields SGHVS for CDR1 and FQNEAQ for CDR2. Trimming costs V 1 base and J 1 base, and their ends lie 7 bases apart. The CDR3 runs 14 residues from the cysteine to the phenylalanine. Solely the CDR3 DNA is kept, with 42 bases framed from the first base. For this clone: No cognate antigen has been identified for it. Qualities for individual bases were not recorded, and no much larger clone is one base off.

In this chain, TRBV7-8 is recombined with TRBJ1-1; a tentative D call is TRBD1 (6 bases match). Sequencing input: blood. This sequence was found in a male donor with vitiligo. The CDR3 region: CASSLVGGNTEAFF. The DNA reads TGTGCCAGCAGCTTAGTAGGGGGGAACACTGAAGCTTTCTTT.